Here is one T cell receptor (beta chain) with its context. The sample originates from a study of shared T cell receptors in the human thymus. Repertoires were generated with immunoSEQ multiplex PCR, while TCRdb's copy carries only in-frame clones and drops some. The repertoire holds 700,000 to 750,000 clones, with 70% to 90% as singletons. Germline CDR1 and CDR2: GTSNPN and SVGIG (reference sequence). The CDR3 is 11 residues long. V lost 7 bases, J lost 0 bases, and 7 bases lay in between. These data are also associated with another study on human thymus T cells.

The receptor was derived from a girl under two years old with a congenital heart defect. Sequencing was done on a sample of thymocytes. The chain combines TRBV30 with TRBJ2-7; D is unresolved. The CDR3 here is CASTVSYEQYF. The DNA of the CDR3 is TGTGCCTCAACAGTCTCCTACGAGCAGTACTTC.